This T cell receptor (beta chain) derives from a study of blood T cells in healthy people across ages. Study in general: Template-switching capture recovered about one barcoded beta molecule per two T cells. Study conclusions and caveats: The recorded TCR beta diversity per million T cells decreased in a roughly linear manner with age. Diversity estimated from one million T cells was considered an underestimate. Comparison with aged donors showed that long-lived donors had more naive CD4+ cells and higher diversity.

The V gene's germline CDR1 is LGHDT and CDR2 YNNKEL (reference sequence). The CDR3 runs to 14 residues. Trimming removed 4 bases from V and 1 base from J, with 10 bases in between. With regard to this clonotype: Its antigen is not identified. A read error is likely, as this CDR3 ends without the conserved phenylalanine or tryptophan.

It was with a sample-barcoded 5' primer and a J-beta primer mix that a second PCR of roughly 7 to 12 cycles was run. TCRdb called the 5' RACE reads again in MiXCR, with one record for every CDR3 protein. Of around 1.7 million distinct CDR3 sequences listed, roughly 27% are singletons. The sequenced sample consisted of blood. This receptor was obtained from a woman aged 25 to 39 in good health. The chain carries TRBV3-1 and TRBJ2-5; D uncertain. The CDR3 nucleotides read TGTGCCAGCAGCCCTACGCCCACCCAAGAGACCCAGTACTCC. Translation: CASSPTPTQETQYS.